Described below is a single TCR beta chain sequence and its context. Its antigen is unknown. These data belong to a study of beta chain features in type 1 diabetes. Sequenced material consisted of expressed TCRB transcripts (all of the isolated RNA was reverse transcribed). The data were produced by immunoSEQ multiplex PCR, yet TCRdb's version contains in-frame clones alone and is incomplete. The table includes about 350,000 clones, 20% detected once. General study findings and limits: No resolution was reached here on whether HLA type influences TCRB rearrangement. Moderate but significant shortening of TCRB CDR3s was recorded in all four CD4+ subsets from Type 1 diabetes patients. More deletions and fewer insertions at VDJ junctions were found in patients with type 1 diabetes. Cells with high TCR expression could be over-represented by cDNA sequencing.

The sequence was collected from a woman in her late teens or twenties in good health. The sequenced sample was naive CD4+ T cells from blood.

The CDR3 nucleotides read TGTGCCTGGAGTGTTAAGGGACAACAGCCCCAGCATTTT. Its translation: CAWSVKGQQPQHF. The chain joins TRBV30 to TRBJ1-5; maybe TRBD1 (6 bases). This CDR3 region has 13 residues. Germline CDR1 reads GTSNPN; CDR2 reads SVGIG (reference sequence). V dropped 0 bases and J dropped 7 bases, with 10 bases sitting between them.